This TCR beta chain was found in a study of T cells in Graves' hyperthyroidism and ophthalmopathy. General study findings and limits: Most clonotypes expanded in the thyroid (above 0.001) were also present in blood.

From RNA transcripts, TCR beta CDR3 regions were amplified. Researchers ran a first-round RT-PCR on the TCR CDR3 using the HTBI primer set. In TCRdb, the multiplex PCR reads were re-called with MiXCR into one record per CDR3 protein. The sample consists of 700,000 or so distinct CDR3 sequences, over 15% of them appearing once. Germline CDR1 and CDR2: SNHLY and FYNNEI. This CDR3 region has 13 residues. J was trimmed by 3 bases and V by 8 bases; bases with no gene match: 6. Out of approximately 10 ml of fresh peripheral blood came the PBMCs. This clonotype was seen ten or more times. The antigen remains undetermined.

Sequencing input: blood. This sequence originates from a man younger than 35 with Graves' hyperthyroidism. The rearrangement joins TRBV2 to TRBJ2-7, with TRBD2 matching 8 bases. CDR3 loop: CASGSGKDYEQYF. CDR3 DNA sequence: TGTGCCAGCGGTAGCGGGAAAGACTACGAGCAGTACTTC.